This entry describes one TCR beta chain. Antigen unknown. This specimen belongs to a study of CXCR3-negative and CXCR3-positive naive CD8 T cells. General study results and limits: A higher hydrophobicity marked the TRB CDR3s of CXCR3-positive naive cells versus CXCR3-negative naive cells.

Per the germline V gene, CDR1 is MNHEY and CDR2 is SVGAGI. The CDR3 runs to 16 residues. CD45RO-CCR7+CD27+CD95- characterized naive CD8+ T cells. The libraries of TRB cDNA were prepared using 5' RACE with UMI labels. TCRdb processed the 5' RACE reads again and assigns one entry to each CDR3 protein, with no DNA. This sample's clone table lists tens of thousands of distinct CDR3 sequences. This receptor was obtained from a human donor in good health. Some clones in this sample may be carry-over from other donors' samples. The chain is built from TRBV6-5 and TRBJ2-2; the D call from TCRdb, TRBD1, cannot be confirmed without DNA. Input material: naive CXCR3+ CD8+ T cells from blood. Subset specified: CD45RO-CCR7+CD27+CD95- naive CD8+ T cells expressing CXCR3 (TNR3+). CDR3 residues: CASSAPGQVNTGELFF.